Each of the 15 T cell receptor beta chains below was sequenced from the same sample in a study of blood T cell repertoires in COVID-19. TCRdb keeps only in-frame clones here, not all; method: immunoSEQ multiplex PCR. The table records about 160,000 clones, about 80% of them present only once. Input material: peripheral blood. The receptor set was obtained from a woman aged 40 to 49 with COVID-19, enrolled during active disease.

This CDR3 is CASSRDRVYEQYF. The CDR3 DNA reads TGTGCCAGCAGCCGGGACAGGGTTTACGAGCAGTACTTC. The J gene is TRBJ2-7, the V gene TRBV11-2; 9 positions agree with TRBD1. The CDR3 is made up of 13 amino acids. With V trimmed by 5 bases and J by 4 bases, 3 bases remained unmatched. CDR1 and CDR2 from the germline V gene are SGHAT and FQNNGV.

The J gene is TRBJ1-5, the V gene TRBV6-5; possible D gene TRBD1, 5 bases. The germline V gene has CDR1 MNHEY and CDR2 SVGAGI. This CDR3 has 16 residues. Between the trimmed V and J ends, which lost 0 bases and 0 bases, there was a span of 9 bases. The CDR3 DNA reads TGTGCCAGCAGTTACTCAGGGGCTTATAGCAATCAGCCCCAGCATTTT. It translates to CASSYSGAYSNQPQHF.

This clone appeared a few times. J is TRBJ1-1 and V is TRBV28, with a tentative D call TRBD1 (5 bases). The CDR3 sequence is 14 residues long. CDR1 and CDR2 from the germline V gene are MDHEN and SYDVKM. V was trimmed by 1 base and J by 6 bases, leaving 12 bases between them. The CDR3, as DNA: TGTGCCAGCAGTTTATCTAACAGGCTGTCTGAAGCTTTCTTT. Translation: CASSLSNRLSEAFF.

The chain has TRBV25-1 and TRBJ2-7; possibly TRBD1 for D (5 bases). The ends were cut back, 5 bases at V and 5 bases at J, with 10 bases in the middle. The CDR3 loop spans 12 amino acids. Germline V gives CDR1 MGHDK, CDR2 SYGVNS. CDR3 sequence reads: CASSFAGNEQYF. CDR3 in DNA: TGTGCCAGCAGTTTTGCAGGGAACGAGCAGTACTTC.

This clone has a single count. CDR3 nucleotides: TGCAGTGCTCGTGCTGGGCAGACCTACGAGCAGTACTTC. Its protein product is CSARAGQTYEQYF. The chain carries TRBV20-1 and TRBJ2-7; the D is unclear. V was cut by 5 bases and J by 2 bases, with 13 bases left in between. Germline values: CDR1 DFQATT, CDR2 SNEGSKA (reference sequence). The CDR3 is 13 amino acids.

This rearrangement joins TRBV19 to TRBJ1-6; D call uncertain. The CDR3 extends over 12 amino acids. CDR1 LNHDA and CDR2 SQIVND come from the germline V gene (reference sequence). V was cut by 6 bases and J by 11 bases, with 11 bases left in between. CDR3 residues: CASRADRAPLHF. The CDR3 coding sequence is TGTGCCAGTAGAGCGGACCGAGCACCCCTCCACTTT.

The V call is TRBV5-1, the J call TRBJ1-6; D not certain. Germline V gene lookup returns CDR1 SGHRS and CDR2 YFSETQ. There are 16 residues in the CDR3. Between the trimmed V and J ends, which lost 2 bases and 0 bases, there was a span of 9 bases. As DNA, the CDR3 is TGCGCCAGCAGCTTCATCGGCGGCTCCTATAATTCACCCCTCCACTTT. Protein: CASSFIGGSYNSPLHF.

This rearrangement joins TRBV7-6 to TRBJ2-1; D is undetermined. The CDR3 is made up of 13 amino acids. Germline CDR1 reads SGHVS; CDR2 reads FNYEAQ. Trimming took 6 bases from V and 4 from J, leaving 10 bases between them. DNA of the CDR3: TGTGCCAGCAGGCAAACAGAGTACAATGAGCAGTTCTTC. Amino acid sequence: CASRQTEYNEQFF.

The genes are TRBV29-1 and TRBJ2-5, with 9 bases that match TRBD1. J was trimmed by 5 bases and V by 5 bases; bases with no gene match: 15. CDR1 SQVTM and CDR2 ANQGSEA come from the germline V gene. This CDR3 spans 16 amino acids. The DNA of the CDR3 is TGCAGCGTTTATCCACCGGGACAGGGATCTTCCGAGACCCAGTACTTC. Protein sequence: CSVYPPGQGSSETQYF. The full variable domain, in which reference TRBV29-1 and TRBJ2-5 provide the parts outside the CDR3, is SAVISQKPSRDICQRGTSLTIQCQVDSQVTMMFWYRQQPGQSLTLIATANQGSEATYESGFVIDKFPISRPNLTFSTLTVSNMSPEDSSIYLCSVYPPGQGSSETQYFGPGTRLLVL.

CDR3 bases: TGTGCCAGCAGCTTGTATGGACAGGGTAGCAATCAGCCCCAGCATTTT. It is translated as CASSLYGQGSNQPQHF. J is TRBJ1-5 and V is TRBV5-6; TRBD1 matches at 8 bases. The CDR3 is 16 amino acids. The germline gives CDR1 SGHDT, CDR2 YYEEEE. J gave up 0 bases and V 1 base, and 3 bases lay outside the gene matches. Supplemented by reference TRBV5-6 and TRBJ1-5, the full variable domain reads DAGVTQSPTHLIKTRGQQVTLRCSPKSGHDTVSWYQQALGQGPQFIFQYYEEEERQRGNFPDRFSGHQFPNYSSELNVNALLLGDSALYLCASSLYGQGSNQPQHFGDGTRLSIL.

Only one count was recorded for this clone. The chain has TRBV27 and TRBJ1-1; TRBD1 aligns across 7 bases. The V gene's germline CDR1 is MNHEY and CDR2 SMNVEV (reference sequence). With 6 bases clipped from V and 4 bases from J, the junction kept 14 bases outside the gene matches. The CDR3 is 16 amino acids. DNA of the CDR3: TGTGCCAGCAGATACATAGGGGGCGGGTTGGGCACTGAAGCTTTCTTT. Protein product: CASRYIGGGLGTEAFF.

This clone has a handful of counts. This chain connects TRBV11-2 to TRBJ1-6; 8 nucleotides agree with TRBD1. Germline CDR1 SGHAT, CDR2 FQNNGV. This CDR3 has 16 residues. The V segment lost 3 bases and the J segment 7 bases; nucleotides outside the gene matches: 8. In DNA form, the CDR3 reads TGTGCCAGCAGCTTTATTGGGACAGGATCGAATTCACCCCTCCACTTT. Encoded protein: CASSFIGTGSNSPLHF.

V usage is TRBV15 and J usage is TRBJ2-3, with 9 bases lining up with TRBD2. With V trimmed by 2 bases and J by 5 bases, 8 bases remained unmatched. This CDR3 is 16 amino acids long. Germline CDR1 and CDR2: LNHNV and YYDKDF (reference sequence). Here the CDR3 reads CATSRFPSGVGDTQYF. The CDR3 DNA sequence: TGTGCCACCAGCAGATTCCCTAGCGGGGTCGGAGATACGCAGTATTTT.

J is TRBJ1-1 and V is TRBV18, with D uncertain. Per the germline V gene, CDR1 is KGHSH and CDR2 is LQKENI. V was trimmed by 2 bases and J by 0 bases, leaving 13 bases between them. This CDR3 has 16 residues. DNA of the CDR3: TGTGCCAGCTCACCAATGGCGAGAGGCATGAACACTGAAGCTTTCTTT. It translates to CASSPMARGMNTEAFF.

This clone has just a few counts. The gene calls are TRBV28 and TRBJ1-5, with D hard to call. Germline V gene lookup returns CDR1 MDHEN and CDR2 SYDVKM. This CDR3 is built from 14 residues. Between the trimmed V and J ends, which lost 5 bases and 5 bases, there was a span of 13 bases. The CDR3 is CASSNSGGYQPQHF. The CDR3 DNA follows: TGTGCCAGCAGTAATTCGGGAGGCTATCAGCCCCAGCATTTT.